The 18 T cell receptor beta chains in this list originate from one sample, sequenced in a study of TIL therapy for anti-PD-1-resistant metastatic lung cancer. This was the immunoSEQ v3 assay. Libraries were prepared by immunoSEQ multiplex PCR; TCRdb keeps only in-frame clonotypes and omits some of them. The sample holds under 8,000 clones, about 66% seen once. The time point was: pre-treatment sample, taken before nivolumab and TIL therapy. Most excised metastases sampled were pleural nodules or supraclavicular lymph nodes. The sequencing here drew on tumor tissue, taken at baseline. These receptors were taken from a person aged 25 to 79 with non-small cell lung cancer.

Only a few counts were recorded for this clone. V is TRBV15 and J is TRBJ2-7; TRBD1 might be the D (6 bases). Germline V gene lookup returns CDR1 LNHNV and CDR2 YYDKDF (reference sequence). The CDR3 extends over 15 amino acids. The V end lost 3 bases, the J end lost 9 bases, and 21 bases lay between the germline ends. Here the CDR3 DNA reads TGTGCCACCAGCAGGGGGGCGGAGCCCTACGAGTGGCAGTACTTC. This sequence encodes CATSRGAEPYEWQYF.

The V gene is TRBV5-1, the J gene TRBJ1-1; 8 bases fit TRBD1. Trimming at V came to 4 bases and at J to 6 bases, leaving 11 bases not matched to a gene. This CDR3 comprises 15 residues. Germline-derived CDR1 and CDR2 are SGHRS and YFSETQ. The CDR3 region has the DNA TGCGCCAGCAGCCAACAGGGGGGGGCCTCGCCTGAAGCTTTCTTT. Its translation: CASSQQGGASPEAFF.

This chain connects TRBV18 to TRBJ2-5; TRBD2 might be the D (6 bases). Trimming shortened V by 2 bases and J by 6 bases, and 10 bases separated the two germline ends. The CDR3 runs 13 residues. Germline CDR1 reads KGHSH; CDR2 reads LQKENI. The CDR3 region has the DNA TGTGCCAGCTCACCATGGGGGGAACAGACCCAGTACTTC. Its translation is CASSPWGEQTQYF. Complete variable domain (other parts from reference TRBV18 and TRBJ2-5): NAGVMQNPRHLVRRRGQEARLRCSPMKGHSHVYWYRQLPEEGLKFMVYLQKENIIDESGMPKERFSAEFPKEGPSILRIQQVVRGDSAAYFCASSPWGEQTQYFGPGTRLLVL.

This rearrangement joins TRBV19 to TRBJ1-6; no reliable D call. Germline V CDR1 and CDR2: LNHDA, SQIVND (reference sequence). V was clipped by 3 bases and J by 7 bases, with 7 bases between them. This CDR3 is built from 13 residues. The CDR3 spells CASSIGPNSPLHF. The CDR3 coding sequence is TGTGCCAGTAGTATTGGGCCCAATTCACCCCTCCACTTT.

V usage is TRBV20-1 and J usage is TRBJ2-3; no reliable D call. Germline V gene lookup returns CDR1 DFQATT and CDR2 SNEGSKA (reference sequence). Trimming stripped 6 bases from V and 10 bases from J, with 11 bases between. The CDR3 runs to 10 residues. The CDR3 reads CSATVRAQYF. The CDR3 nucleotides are TGCAGTGCCACGGTACGGGCGCAGTATTTT.

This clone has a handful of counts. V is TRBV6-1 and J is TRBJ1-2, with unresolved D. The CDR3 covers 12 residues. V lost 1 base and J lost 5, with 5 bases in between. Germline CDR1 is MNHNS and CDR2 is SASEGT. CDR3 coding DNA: TGTGCCAGCAGTGAAGAAGGGTATGGCTACACCTTC. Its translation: CASSEEGYGYTF.

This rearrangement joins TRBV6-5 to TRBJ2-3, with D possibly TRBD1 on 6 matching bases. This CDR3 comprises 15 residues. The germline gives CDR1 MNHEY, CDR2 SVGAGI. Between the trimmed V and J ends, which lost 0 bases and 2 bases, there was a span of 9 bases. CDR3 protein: CASSYSGAYTDTQYF. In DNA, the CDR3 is TGTGCCAGCAGTTACTCGGGGGCGTACACAGATACGCAGTATTTT.

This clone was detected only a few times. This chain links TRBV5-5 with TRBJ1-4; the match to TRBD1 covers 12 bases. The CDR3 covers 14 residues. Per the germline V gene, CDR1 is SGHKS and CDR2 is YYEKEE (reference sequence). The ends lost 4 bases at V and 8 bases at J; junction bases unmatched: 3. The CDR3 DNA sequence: TGTGCCAGCAGCCCTGGGACAGGGGGCGAAAAACTGTTTTTT. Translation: CASSPGTGGEKLFF.

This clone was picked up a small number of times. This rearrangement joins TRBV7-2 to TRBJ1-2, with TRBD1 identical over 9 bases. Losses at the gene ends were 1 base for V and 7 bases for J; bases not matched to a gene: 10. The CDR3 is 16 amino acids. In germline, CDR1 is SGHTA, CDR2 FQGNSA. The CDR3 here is CASSLDGTGKVGGYTF. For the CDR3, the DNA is TGTGCCAGCAGCTTAGACGGGACAGGGAAGGTTGGTGGCTACACCTTC.

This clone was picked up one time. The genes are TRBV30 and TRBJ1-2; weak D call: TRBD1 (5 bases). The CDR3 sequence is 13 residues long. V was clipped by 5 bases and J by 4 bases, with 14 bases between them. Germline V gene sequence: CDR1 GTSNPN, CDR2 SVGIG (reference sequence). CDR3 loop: CAWSRGDGYGYTF. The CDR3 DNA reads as TGTGCCTGGTCCCGGGGGGACGGCTATGGCTACACCTTC. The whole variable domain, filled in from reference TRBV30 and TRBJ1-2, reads SQTIHQWPATLVQPVGSPLSLECTVEGTSNPNLYWYRQAAGRGLQLLFYSVGIGQISSEVPQNLSASRPQDRQFILSSKKLLLSDSGFYLCAWSRGDGYGYTFGSGTRLTVV.

CDR3 region: CASSPWQGQETQYF. In DNA, the CDR3 is TGTGCCAGCTCACCATGGCAGGGGCAAGAGACCCAGTACTTC. J is TRBJ2-5 and V is TRBV18, with TRBD1 as a possible D gene (6 bases). The ends were cut back, 2 bases at V and 2 bases at J, with 9 bases in the middle. From germline, CDR1 is KGHSH and CDR2 LQKENI. The CDR3 is made up of 14 amino acids.

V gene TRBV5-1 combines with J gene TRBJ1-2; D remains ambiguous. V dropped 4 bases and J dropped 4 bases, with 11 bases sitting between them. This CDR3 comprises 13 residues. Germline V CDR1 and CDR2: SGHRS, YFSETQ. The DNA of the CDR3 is TGCGCCAGCAGCCCCGATTTTGGCTATGGCTACACCTTC. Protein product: CASSPDFGYGYTF.

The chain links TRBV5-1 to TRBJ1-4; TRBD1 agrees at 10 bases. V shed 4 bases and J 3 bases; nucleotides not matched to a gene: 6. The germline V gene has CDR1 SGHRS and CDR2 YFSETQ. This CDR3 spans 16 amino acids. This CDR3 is CASSAGTGVANEKLFF. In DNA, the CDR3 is TGCGCCAGCAGCGCCGGGACAGGGGTTGCTAATGAAAAACTGTTTTTT. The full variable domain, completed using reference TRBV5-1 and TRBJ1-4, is KAGVTQTPRYLIKTRGQQVTLSCSPISGHRSVSWYQQTPGQGLQFLFEYFSETQRNKGNFPGRFSGRQFSNSRSEMNVSTLELGDSALYLCASSAGTGVANEKLFFGSGTQLSVL.

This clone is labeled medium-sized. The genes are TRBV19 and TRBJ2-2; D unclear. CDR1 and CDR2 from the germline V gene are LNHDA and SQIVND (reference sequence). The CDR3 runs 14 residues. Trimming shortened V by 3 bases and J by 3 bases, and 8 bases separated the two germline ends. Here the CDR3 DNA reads TGTGCCAGTAGTATGACAACTTACACCGGGGAGCTGTTTTTT. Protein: CASSMTTYTGELFF.

The CDR3 DNA sequence: TGTGCCAGCAGCGTTGATCATGGGGCGCAGGATACGCAGTATTTT. It translates to CASSVDHGAQDTQYF. V and J are TRBV9 and TRBJ2-3, with a tentative D call TRBD1 (5 bases). The V and J ends lost 2 bases and 6 bases respectively, with 16 bases between them. The CDR3 has 15 amino acids. The V gene's germline CDR1 is SGDLS and CDR2 YYNGEE. Full variable domain (missing parts from reference TRBV9 and TRBJ2-3): DSGVTQTPKHLITATGQRVTLRCSPRSGDLSVYWYQQSLDQGLQFLIQYYNGEERAKGNILERFSAQQFPDLHSELNLSSLELGDSALYFCASSVDHGAQDTQYFGPGTRLTVL.

The CDR3 coding sequence is TGTGCCAGCAGCTCCCAGACAGGCCTGAACACTGAAGCTTTCTTT. It specifies CASSSQTGLNTEAFF. The V gene is TRBV9, the J gene TRBJ1-1; D might be TRBD1 (6 bases). The CDR3 spans 15 residues. Germline loops: CDR1 SGDLS, CDR2 YYNGEE. Trimming cost V 4 bases and J 0 bases, with 13 bases left between them.

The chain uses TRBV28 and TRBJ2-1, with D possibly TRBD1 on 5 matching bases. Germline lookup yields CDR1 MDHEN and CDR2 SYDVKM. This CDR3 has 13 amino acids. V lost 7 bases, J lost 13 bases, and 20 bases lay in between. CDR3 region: CASTDGALKIQFF. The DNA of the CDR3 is TGTGCCAGCACCGATGGGGCTCTTAAAATTCAGTTCTTC.

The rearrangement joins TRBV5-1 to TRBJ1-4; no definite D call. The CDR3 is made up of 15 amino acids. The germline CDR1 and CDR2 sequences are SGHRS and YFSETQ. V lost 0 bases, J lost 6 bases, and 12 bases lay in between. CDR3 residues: CASSLAINSDEKLFF. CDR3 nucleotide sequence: TGCGCCAGCAGCTTGGCGATTAATAGTGATGAAAAACTGTTTTTT.